This T cell receptor (beta chain) was sequenced for a study of spatial heterogeneity in lung cancer (dated 2019 in TCRdb). Regarding the complete study: Beta-chain transcripts were consistently detected in greater numbers than alpha-chain transcripts, which likely reflects a higher abundance of beta-chain transcripts. In the raw uncorrected reads, each unique combination of TCR and UMI appeared more than ten times on average. At surgery, fewer than 250 tumor regions, roughly 63 matched nontumor lung samples and 45 to 60 PBMC samples were TCR-sequenced for both alpha and beta chains. The study linked features of the TCR repertoire to counts of nonsynonymous mutations, which were determined by whole-exome sequencing of tumor tissue. The study quantitatively compared TCR alpha and beta repertoires across multiple tumor regions, matched nontumor lung and blood in non-small cell lung cancer. On the study overall, not on this receptor specifically: Ubiquitous expanded tumor TCRs were detected in blood more often at tumor resection than at routine follow-up. Additional single-cell paired TCR alpha and beta sequencing was considered necessary to confirm, at a functional level, the hypothesis that regional TCRs recognize regional mutations.

About this clonotype itself: Its cognate antigen has yet to be identified. The input lacks base qualities; no much larger clone sits a single base away.

Libraries were made using 5' RACE. Instrument on record: NextSeq 500. In the TCR library protocol, a unique molecular identifier was attached to each TCR cDNA molecule so that PCR and sequencing errors could be corrected. Per the authors' processing: TCR identification, UMI-based error correction and CDR3 extraction were performed with Decombinator tools. Expanded TCRs were defined as those above a frequency of 2 per 1,000, corresponding to the top 1% of the tumor frequency distribution. Renyi diversity was calculated using the R vegan package after each repertoire was subsampled 100 times to 5,000 TCRs. CDR3 similarity networks were constructed using string-kernel similarity of amino acid triplets, with links drawn between CDR3s whose pairwise similarity was above 0.82. TCRdb trimmed public reads at Q25 via fastp, called clones via MiXCR and kept in-frame beta chains. Identical CDR3 protein sequences are pooled into one entry, listed with their most common genes and DNA. These V and J calls originate from TCRdb's pipeline instead of the authors' own analysis. Present in this sample are approximately 44,000 distinct CDR3 sequences, about an eighth of which were seen just once. Roughly 45% of the sample is in the top ten clones.

Sample time point, as interpreted from the label and publication: sample taken at primary tumor resection. For TCR sequencing, whole RNA was extracted from tumor and nontumor lung tissue, or from cryopreserved PBMC samples, and no cell sorting was done. The donors were fewer than 90 patients from the lung TRACERx cohort who had early-stage, untreated non-small cell lung cancer. Only patients for whom sufficient RNA was available from at least two tumor regions were selected for TCR sequencing. The germline V gene yields SQVTM for CDR1 and ANQGSEA for CDR2. Taken from cysteine to phenylalanine, the CDR3 has 12 residues. Of the read, only the CDR3 DNA is kept; its 36 bases are in frame from base 1. The germline ends are 9 bases apart after V is trimmed by 4 bases and J by 3 bases.

Sequencing used PBMCs, obtained at surgery. This clonotype was sampled from a female donor with early-stage non-small cell lung cancer. Recombination connected TRBV29-1 to TRBJ1-1, with the D gene call left open. Read as DNA, the sequence is TGCAGCGTTGGCAGGCGGGACACTGAAGCTTTCTTT. Its translation reads: CSVGRRDTEAFF.